The 17 T cell receptor beta chains presented below share a single source sample, sequenced in a study of blood T cells in healthy people across ages (dated by TCRdb to about 2015). The library was produced with 5' RACE. The sequencer was an Illumina HiSeq 2500. The second PCR ran for roughly 6 to 11 cycles and used a J-beta primer mix along with a sample-barcoded 5' primer. Through fastp at Q25 and MiXCR, TCRdb rebuilt clones from the public reads, retaining in-frame beta chains. Each record represents a unique CDR3 protein, reported with the most common genes and DNA among its rows. The sample data list over a million distinct CDR3 sequences, and approximately 43% of these were observed just once. Jointly, the top ten make up about 3.8% of the sample. The specimen sequenced was blood. All receptors come from a young woman in good health.

This clonotype showed up just a few times. The chain uses TRBV9 and TRBJ1-2, with 9 nucleotides matching TRBD1. Germline V lookup: CDR1 SGDLS, CDR2 YYNGEE. V shed 0 bases and J 6 bases; nucleotides not matched to a gene: 12. This CDR3 has 17 residues. The CDR3: CASSVGFGGQGVHGYTF. CDR3 DNA sequence: TGTGCCAGCAGCGTAGGTTTCGGGGGACAGGGAGTCCATGGCTACACCTTC.

The chain joins TRBV21-1 to TRBJ2-6. TRBV21-1 is a pseudogene locus. The CDR3 sequence is 17 residues long. The CDR3 region is CASSKRPSDSGANVLTF. CDR3 in DNA: TGTGCCAGCAGCAAAAGGCCTTCAGACTCTGGGGCCAACGTCCTGACTTTC.

This clonotype has a handful of counts. CDR3 sequence reads: CATSDSRVVELFF. CDR3 in DNA: TGTGCCACCAGTGATTCGCGAGTGGTGGAGCTGTTTTTT. This sequence joins TRBV24-1 and TRBJ2-2; D is uncertain. This CDR3 has 13 amino acids. The germline CDR1 and CDR2 sequences are KGHDR and SFDVKD. V was cut by 2 bases and J by 10 bases, with 10 bases left in between.

This clonotype showed up just a few times. This rearrangement joins TRBV5-1 to TRBJ2-1; 7 nucleotides align to TRBD2. Germline values: CDR1 SGHRS, CDR2 YFSETQ. Trimming took 4 bases from V and 2 from J; bases not matched to a gene: 9. The length of the CDR3 is 16 residues. CDR3 residues: CASSARTSNAYNEQFF. The CDR3 nucleotides are TGCGCCAGCAGCGCTCGGACTAGTAACGCCTACAATGAGCAGTTCTTC.

This clonotype was picked up a small number of times. The rearrangement links TRBV10-3 to TRBJ2-1; 8 bases are shared with TRBD2. This CDR3 has 15 amino acids. With 1 base clipped from V and 5 bases from J, the junction kept 4 bases outside the gene matches. The germline CDR1 and CDR2 sequences are ENHRY and SYGVKD. The CDR3 DNA reads as TGTGCCATCAGTGAGTTTAGCGGGACAAACAATGAGCAGTTCTTC. This encodes CAISEFSGTNNEQFF.

This clonotype was observed a handful of times. This chain uses TRBV5-1 with TRBJ2-1; 7 bases map to TRBD1. The germline gives CDR1 SGHRS, CDR2 YFSETQ. V lost 4 bases, J lost 7 bases, and 5 bases stayed unmatched. This CDR3 is built from 13 residues. The CDR3 coding sequence is TGCGCCAGCAGCGGGAGACAGGGAAATGAGCAGTTCTTC. It specifies CASSGRQGNEQFF.

The CDR3 sequence is CAISESKLRGDINEQFF. The CDR3 DNA sequence: TGTGCCATCAGTGAGTCGAAACTCCGAGGTGACATAAATGAGCAGTTCTTC. The V and J genes are TRBV10-3 and TRBJ2-1; the D is unclear. The ends were cut back, 0 bases at V and 7 bases at J, with 19 bases in the middle. The CDR3 is made up of 17 amino acids. The germline gives CDR1 ENHRY, CDR2 SYGVKD.

The chain carries TRBV15 and TRBJ2-5; D is ambiguous. CDR1 is LNHNV and CDR2 is YYDKDF in the germline V gene (reference sequence). The V and J ends lost 1 base and 5 bases respectively, with 8 bases between them. The CDR3 length is 13 residues. The CDR3 spells CATSRVDGETQYF. In DNA, the CDR3 is TGTGCCACCAGCAGAGTCGATGGCGAGACCCAGTACTTC. The entire variable domain, with the rest obtained from reference TRBV15 and TRBJ2-5, is as follows: DAMVIQNPRYQVTQFGKPVTLSCSQTLNHNVMYWYQQKSSQAPKLLFHYYDKDFNNEADTPDNFQSRRPNTSFCFLDIRSPGLGDTAMYLCATSRVDGETQYFGPGTRLLVL.

J is TRBJ1-1 and V is TRBV2; D is unresolved. V shed 4 bases and J shed 5 bases, with 5 bases lying between them. This CDR3 is 11 amino acids long. CDR1 is SNHLY and CDR2 is FYNNEI in the germline V gene. CDR3 amino acids: CASSGFTEAFF. Written as DNA, the CDR3 is TGTGCCAGCAGTGGGTTTACTGAAGCTTTCTTT. The complete variable domain, with remaining parts taken from reference TRBV2 and TRBJ1-1, reads EPEVTQTPSHQVTQMGQEVILRCVPISNHLYFYWYRQILGQKVEFLVSFYNNEISEKSEIFDDQFSVERPDGSNFTLKIRSTKLEDSAMYFCASSGFTEAFFGQGTRLTVV.

Many counts were recorded for this clonotype. The chain carries TRBV27 and TRBJ2-1; 12 positions agree with TRBD2. Germline assignment: CDR1 MNHEY and CDR2 SMNVEV (reference sequence). V dropped 6 bases and J dropped 4; count of bases not matched to a gene: 4. The CDR3 has 15 residues. The CDR3 bases are TGTGCCAGCAGCGCCGGGACTAGCGGGTACAATGAGCAGTTCTTC. This codes for CASSAGTSGYNEQFF.

The chain links TRBV5-6 to TRBJ1-4; 7 bases map to TRBD1. The CDR3 sequence is 14 residues long. The germline CDR1 and CDR2 sequences are SGHDT and YYEEEE. V was clipped by 3 bases and J by 6 bases; unmatched bases: 5. CDR3 in amino acids: CASSSVGQDEKLFF. CDR3 nucleotides: TGTGCCAGCAGCTCCGTTGGACAGGATGAAAAACTGTTTTTT.

This chain uses TRBV20-1 with TRBJ2-1, with 12 bases fitting TRBD2. The germline CDR1 and CDR2 sequences are DFQATT and SNEGSKA (reference sequence). This CDR3 spans 13 amino acids. Here the CDR3 reads CSAPSGGVCEQFF. The CDR3, as DNA: TGCTCTGCCCCTAGCGGGGGGGTATGTGAGCAGTTCTTC.

This chain joins TRBV20-1 and TRBJ2-7; 8 bases match TRBD2. In germline, CDR1 is DFQATT, CDR2 SNEGSKA (reference sequence). This CDR3 has 13 amino acids. Unmatched junction bases numbered 10, after V lost 7 bases and J lost 5 bases. This chain's CDR3 is CSVPGGALHEQYF. Written as DNA, the CDR3 is TGCAGTGTCCCCGGGGGGGCGCTTCACGAGCAGTACTTC.

This clonotype was seen only a few times. This chain uses TRBV20-1 with TRBJ2-1; D unclear. V was trimmed by 2 bases and J by 0 bases, leaving 11 bases between them. The CDR3 is 15 amino acids. The germline V gene has CDR1 DFQATT and CDR2 SNEGSKA (reference sequence). The DNA for the CDR3 is TGCAGTGCTAGATACGGAGCAAGCTCCTACAATGAGCAGTTCTTC. It translates to CSARYGASSYNEQFF.

The V gene is TRBV27, the J gene TRBJ2-3; TRBD2 aligns across 7 bases. The V segment lost 6 bases and the J segment 2 bases; nucleotides outside the gene matches: 8. The CDR3 sequence is 15 residues long. The germline V gene encodes CDR1 MNHEY and CDR2 SMNVEV (reference sequence). The CDR3 DNA sequence: TGTGCCAGCAGCCCGGCTAGCGGAATCACAGATACGCAGTATTTT. Translated: CASSPASGITDTQYF.

J is TRBJ1-1 and V is TRBV20-1, with a tentative D call TRBD1 (5 bases). The CDR3 is made up of 11 amino acids. V lost 0 bases and J 6 bases, leaving 5 bases between the germline ends. The germline V gene has CDR1 DFQATT and CDR2 SNEGSKA (reference sequence). The CDR3 loop is CSAREGAEAFF. The DNA for the CDR3 is TGCAGTGCTAGAGAAGGGGCTGAAGCTTTCTTT.

The J gene is TRBJ2-3, the V gene TRBV7-9; D is uncertain. Trimming removed 3 bases from V and 2 bases from J, with 9 bases in between. The CDR3 runs 14 residues. In germline, CDR1 is SEHNR, CDR2 FQNEAQ (reference sequence). Here the CDR3 reads CASSFVTDTDTQYF. The CDR3 nucleotides read TGTGCCAGCAGCTTCGTAACAGACACAGATACGCAGTATTTT.